This T cell receptor (beta chain) is drawn from a study of blood T cells in healthy people across ages. The study, taken as a whole, reports: Age showed a roughly linear inverse relationship with TCR beta diversity per million T cells.

Notes on this clonotype: Its antigen is as yet unknown.

A J-beta primer mix and a sample-barcoded 5' primer were used in a second PCR of roughly 7 to 12 cycles. MiXCR was run by TCRdb on the 5' RACE reads, yielding one entry per CDR3 protein. The repertoire includes under 2 million distinct CDR3 sequences, approximately 32% of them detected once, and approximately 10% sits in the top ten. Per germline, CDR1 SGHVT and CDR2 SQSDAQ. The CDR3 is 16 amino acids. The J segment lost 7 bases and the V segment lost 4 bases, leaving 12 bases of the junction unmatched. Healthy Russian Caucasian donors spanned ages about 6 to 100 years. The receptor comes from a woman aged 30 to 39 in good health. Specimen: blood. The chain recombines TRBV7-4 with TRBJ2-1; TRBD2 matches 8 bases. CDR3 region: CASSSFTSGLENEQFF. As DNA, the CDR3 is TGTGCCAGCAGCTCCTTCACTAGCGGACTAGAGAATGAGCAGTTCTTC.